Listed below are T cell receptor beta chains from one sample, sequenced in a study of T cells after yellow fever vaccination. In TCRdb, the 5' RACE reads were re-called with MiXCR into one record per CDR3 protein. The top ten hold roughly 35% of the sample, which has about 74,000 distinct CDR3 sequences, roughly 7.4% seen once. The sequenced sample was CD8+ T cells sorted from PBMCs, obtained more than 4 days after the first yellow fever vaccination. The receptor set was obtained from a man aged 18 to 30 who received the YFV17D yellow fever vaccine. Both conserved end residues are part of each CDR3. Fields, in order: CDR3 protein, CDR3 DNA, clone size, D gene, V gene, J gene. D genes are given only for firm matches. Expanded clones are given a class, and other clones once, few, many or no size at all.

CDR3aa: CATSDQGFGNEQFF
CDR3nt: TGTGCCACCAGTGACCAGGGATTCGGAAATGAGCAGTTCTTC
abundance: many
d_gene: NA
v_gene: TRBV24-1
j_gene: TRBJ2-1

CDR3aa: CATNAQGNEQFF
CDR3nt: TGTGCCACCAACGCACAGGGGAATGAGCAGTTCTTC
abundance: NA
d_gene: TRBD1
v_gene: TRBV15
j_gene: TRBJ2-1

CDR3aa: CASSSTGTPYEQYF
CDR3nt: TGTGCCAGCAGCTCCACAGGGACCCCCTACGAGCAGTACTTC
abundance: NA
d_gene: NA
v_gene: TRBV7-9
j_gene: TRBJ2-7

CDR3aa: CASSRQGTSTDTQYF
CDR3nt: TGTGCCAGCAGCCGACAGGGAACGAGCACAGATACGCAGTATTTT
abundance: many
d_gene: TRBD1
v_gene: TRBV5-5
j_gene: TRBJ2-3

CDR3aa: CASSSSFHRGQETQYF
CDR3nt: TGTGCTAGCAGCTCTTCTTTCCATAGGGGGCAAGAGACCCAGTACTTC
abundance: NA
d_gene: NA
v_gene: TRBV7-7
j_gene: TRBJ2-5

CDR3aa: CASSNSRLNEKLFF
CDR3nt: TGTGCCAGTAGCAACAGCCGACTAAATGAAAAACTGTTTTTT
abundance: NA
d_gene: NA
v_gene: TRBV19
j_gene: TRBJ1-4

CDR3aa: CASSQDLRGSEDTQYF
CDR3nt: TGTGCCAGCAGCCAAGATCTCAGGGGCTCCGAAGATACGCAGTATTTT
abundance: many
d_gene: NA
v_gene: TRBV14
j_gene: TRBJ2-3

CDR3aa: CSARGGLAELYEQYF
CDR3nt: TGCAGTGCTAGAGGCGGGCTAGCGGAGCTCTACGAGCAGTACTTC
abundance: many
d_gene: TRBD2
v_gene: TRBV20-1
j_gene: TRBJ2-7

CDR3aa: CSVEGKDRGTEKLFF
CDR3nt: TGCAGCGTTGAAGGAAAGGACAGGGGGACCGAAAAACTGTTTTTT
abundance: NA
d_gene: TRBD1
v_gene: TRBV29-1
j_gene: TRBJ1-4

CDR3aa: CASSYRPGQSEAFF
CDR3nt: TGTGCCAGCAGTTACCGCCCGGGACAATCTGAAGCTTTCTTT
abundance: NA
d_gene: NA
v_gene: TRBV6-5
j_gene: TRBJ1-1

CDR3aa: CASSEWGTGQPQHF
CDR3nt: TGTGCCAGCAGTGAATGGGGGACAGGCCAGCCCCAGCATTTT
abundance: few
d_gene: TRBD1
v_gene: TRBV2
j_gene: TRBJ1-5

CDR3aa: CASSQDARGLTEAFF
CDR3nt: TGCGCCAGCAGCCAAGATGCCAGGGGTTTAACTGAAGCTTTCTTT
abundance: NA
d_gene: NA
v_gene: TRBV4-3
j_gene: TRBJ1-1

CDR3aa: CASSLNRGDLYGYTF
CDR3nt: TGTGCCAGCAGTTTGAACAGGGGGGACCTATATGGCTACACCTTC
abundance: NA
d_gene: TRBD1
v_gene: TRBV5-6
j_gene: TRBJ1-2

CDR3aa: CASSEFRENTEAFF
CDR3nt: TGTGCCAGCAGTGAATTTAGAGAGAACACTGAAGCTTTCTTT
abundance: few
d_gene: NA
v_gene: TRBV25-1
j_gene: TRBJ1-1

CDR3aa: CASSEDGLNNQPQHF
CDR3nt: TGTGCCAGCAGTGAAGACGGCCTGAATAATCAGCCCCAGCATTTT
abundance: NA
d_gene: NA
v_gene: TRBV25-1
j_gene: TRBJ1-5

CDR3aa: CASSRDQNLGYEQYF
CDR3nt: TGCGCCAGCAGCCGGGACCAAAACTTAGGCTACGAGCAGTACTTC
abundance: many
d_gene: NA
v_gene: TRBV4-1
j_gene: TRBJ2-7